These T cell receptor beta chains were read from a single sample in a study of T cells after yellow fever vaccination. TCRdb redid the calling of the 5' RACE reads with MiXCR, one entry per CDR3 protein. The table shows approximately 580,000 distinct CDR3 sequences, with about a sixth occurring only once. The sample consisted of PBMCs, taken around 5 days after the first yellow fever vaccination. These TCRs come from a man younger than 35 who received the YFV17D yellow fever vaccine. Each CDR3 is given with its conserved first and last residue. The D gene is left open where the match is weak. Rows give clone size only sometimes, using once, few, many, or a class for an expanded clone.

TGTGCCAGCAGCGTAGCCAGGGCTGGAAACACCATATATTTT,CASSVARAGNTIYF,few,NA,TRBJ1-3,TRBV9
TGCGCCAGCAGCCAAGTAGACGGGGGGGCTACAGATACGCAGTATTTT,CASSQVDGGATDTQYF,many,TRBD2,TRBJ2-3,TRBV4-1
TGTGCCAGCAGCTCAGGGCCGGGACCGAAGGAGGCAGATACGCAGTATTTT,CASSSGPGPKEADTQYF,few,NA,TRBJ2-3,TRBV7-9
TGTGCCAGCAGCCAACGCGGGGGGGCGGACACCGGGGAGCTGTTTTTT,CASSQRGGADTGELFF,many,TRBD2,TRBJ2-2,TRBV3-1
TGCAGTGCCCACGATCCGGGGGGGGCATCCGAGCAGTACTTC,CSAHDPGGASEQYF,few,TRBD2,TRBJ2-7,TRBV20-1
TGCAGTGCCCCTAACCAGGACAGGGCTAAGGAGACCCAGTACTTC,CSAPNQDRAKETQYF,NA,TRBD1,TRBJ2-5,TRBV20-1
TGTGCCAGCAGCTTAGGCAGGGGTACTAATGAAAAACTGTTTTTT,CASSLGRGTNEKLFF,few,NA,TRBJ1-4,TRBV11-2
TGTGCCAGCAGCGCCCAGATTACGAACACCGGGGAGCTGTTTTTT,CASSAQITNTGELFF,NA,NA,TRBJ2-2,TRBV7-9
TGTGCCAGCAGCCAGTTAGGTGTGGGCGAGCAGTACTTC,CASSQLGVGEQYF,NA,NA,TRBJ2-7,TRBV5-6
TGTGCCAGCAGTGAAGAGGGGCCGACCTACGAGCAGTACTTC,CASSEEGPTYEQYF,many,NA,TRBJ2-7,TRBV6-1
TGCAGTGCTAGAGAAAAGCGGGGGACCCCAGATACGCAGTATTTT,CSAREKRGTPDTQYF,NA,TRBD2,TRBJ2-3,TRBV20-1
TGTGCCAGCAGCTCTTTCAGGGATTCACCCCTCCACTTT,CASSSFRDSPLHF,NA,NA,TRBJ1-6,TRBV7-2
TGTGCCAGCAGCTTAAAAGATGGGCTCTACGAGCAGTACTTC,CASSLKDGLYEQYF,NA,NA,TRBJ2-7,TRBV7-2
TGTGCCAGCAGCTTTTCAACAGGGTTAACTTTCTTT,CASSFSTGLTFF,few,NA,TRBJ1-1,TRBV11-2
TGTGCCAGCAGACCGGGGGGCACAGATACGCAGTATTTT,CASRPGGTDTQYF,many,NA,TRBJ2-3,TRBV6-1
TGTGCCAGCAGCCCTACTAGCGGGGGGTACAATGAGCAGTTCTTC,CASSPTSGGYNEQFF,many,TRBD2,TRBJ2-1,TRBV18
TGTGCCAGCAGTTTACTCAGGGGGCGGCCTGAAGCTTTCTTT,CASSLLRGRPEAFF,few,TRBD1,TRBJ1-1,TRBV12-3/TRBV12-4
TGTGCCAGCAGACCAAACGGACCCCCTAGTGAGCAGTTCTTC,CASRPNGPPSEQFF,NA,NA,TRBJ2-1,TRBV6-2/TRBV6-3
TGCGCCAGCAGCCCCGCAAGGAGCGGGGGGGCGTCAGATACGCAGTATTTT,CASSPARSGGASDTQYF,few,TRBD2,TRBJ2-3,TRBV5-1
TGCAGTGCGCGGGAACCGAACACTGAAGCTTTCTTT,CSAREPNTEAFF,few,NA,TRBJ1-1,TRBV20-1
TGCAGTGTTCCGACTAGTTTTGCAGGCGCGCAGTATTTT,CSVPTSFAGAQYF,NA,NA,TRBJ2-3,TRBV20-1
TGTGCCAGCTCAACTGTAGGGGGCACAGATACGCAGTATTTT,CASSTVGGTDTQYF,NA,NA,TRBJ2-3,TRBV9
TGTGCCAGCAGCGGGACAGGGAGAGACTTTGCCTCCTACAATGAGCAGTTCTTC,CASSGTGRDFASYNEQFF,once,TRBD1,TRBJ2-1,TRBV11-1
TGTGCCAGCAGCTTTGGGCGGGACACAGATACGCAGTATTTT,CASSFGRDTDTQYF,NA,NA,TRBJ2-3,TRBV7-3
TGTGCCAGCTCACCACCGGCCAGCTCCTACGAGCAGTACTTC,CASSPPASSYEQYF,many,NA,TRBJ2-7,TRBV18
TGTGCCAGTAGTATAGATGGCCCGTCTAGCGGGGGGGCCGATGAGCAGTTCTTC,CASSIDGPSSGGADEQFF,few,TRBD2,TRBJ2-1,TRBV19
TGTGCCAGCGCAGGGACAGGGGACACTGAAGCTTTCTTT,CASAGTGDTEAFF,NA,TRBD1,TRBJ1-1,TRBV18
TGTGCCAGCACCTTTAACAGGAGATTGAACACTGAAGCTTTCTTT,CASTFNRRLNTEAFF,NA,NA,TRBJ1-1,TRBV27
TGTGCCAGCAGCGCCAGCCCTGAGCAGTTCTTC,CASSASPEQFF,few,NA,TRBJ2-1,TRBV7-2
TGCGCCAGCAGCTTGAGGCCGCTGAACACTGAAGCTTTCTTT,CASSLRPLNTEAFF,NA,NA,TRBJ1-1,TRBV5-1
TGCGCCAGCAAGAGGGGATGGGCGTCCTACGAGCAGTACTTC,CASKRGWASYEQYF,few,NA,TRBJ2-7,TRBV5-1
TGTGCCAGCAGTTACTCGACCGGGAATGAAAAACTGTTTTTT,CASSYSTGNEKLFF,few,NA,TRBJ1-4,TRBV6-5
TGTGCCAGCAGCCAAGTGCAGGCATGGCAAATCGGCACCGGGGAGCTGTTTTTT,CASSQVQAWQIGTGELFF,NA,NA,TRBJ2-2,TRBV3-1
TGTGCCAGCAGCTTAGGGCAGGCACCCTCTGGAAACACCATATATTTT,CASSLGQAPSGNTIYF,NA,NA,TRBJ1-3,TRBV7-9
TGCGCCAGCAGCCAAAAGACAGGGTTCTTGGATCAGCCCCAGCATTTT,CASSQKTGFLDQPQHF,few,TRBD1,TRBJ1-5,TRBV4-1
TGTGCCAGCAGTTTCAGGACAGGGGGCTACACCGGGGAGCTGTTTTTT,CASSFRTGGYTGELFF,NA,TRBD1,TRBJ2-2,TRBV6-5
TGCAGTGCTAGAAGGGACACCTACGAGCAGTACTTC,CSARRDTYEQYF,few,NA,TRBJ2-7,TRBV20-1
TGTGCCACCAGCAGAGGCAGGGATAGCCCCTACAATGAGCAGTTCTTC,CATSRGRDSPYNEQFF,few,NA,TRBJ2-1,TRBV15
TGCAGCGTTGGTGCTGGGGAGACCCAGTACTTC,CSVGAGETQYF,few,NA,TRBJ2-5,TRBV29-1
TGTGCCATCAGTGAGTCGAAAACGTTGACGGCCGGGGAGCTGTTTTTT,CAISESKTLTAGELFF,once,NA,TRBJ2-2,TRBV10-3
TGTGCCAGCAGCCCTCACCCTCCTCTCTCTGCAGATACGCAGTATTTT,CASSPHPPLSADTQYF,NA,NA,TRBJ2-3,TRBV9
TGCGCCAGCAGTGAGTGGGGAGCCCTCCTTGGGGAGACCCAGTACTTC,CASSEWGALLGETQYF,few,NA,TRBJ2-5,TRBV10-2
TGTGCCAGCAGCTGGGTTAAGGGCACAGATACGCAGTATTTT,CASSWVKGTDTQYF,few,NA,TRBJ2-3,TRBV3-1
TGTGCCATCAGCTCAGGGACCTCAGACTCTGGGGCCAACGTCCTGACTTTC,CAISSGTSDSGANVLTF,NA,NA,TRBJ2-6,TRBV10-3
TGTGCCAGCAGTGTCGGCGCTACGCAGTATTTT,CASSVGATQYF,few,NA,TRBJ2-3,TRBV6-4